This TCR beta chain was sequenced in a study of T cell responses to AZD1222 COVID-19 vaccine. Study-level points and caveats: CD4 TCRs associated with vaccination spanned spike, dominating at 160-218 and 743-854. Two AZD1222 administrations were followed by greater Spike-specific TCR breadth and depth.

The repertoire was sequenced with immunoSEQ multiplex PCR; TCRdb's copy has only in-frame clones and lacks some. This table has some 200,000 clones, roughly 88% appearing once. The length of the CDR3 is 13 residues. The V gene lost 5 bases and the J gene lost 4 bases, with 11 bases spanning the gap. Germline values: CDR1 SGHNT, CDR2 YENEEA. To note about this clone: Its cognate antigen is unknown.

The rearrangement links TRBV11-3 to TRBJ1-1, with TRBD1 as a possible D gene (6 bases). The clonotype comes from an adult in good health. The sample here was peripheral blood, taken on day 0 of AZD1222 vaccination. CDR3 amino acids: CASSVEGGTEAFF. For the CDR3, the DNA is TGTGCCAGCAGCGTGGAGGGGGGCACTGAAGCTTTCTTT.